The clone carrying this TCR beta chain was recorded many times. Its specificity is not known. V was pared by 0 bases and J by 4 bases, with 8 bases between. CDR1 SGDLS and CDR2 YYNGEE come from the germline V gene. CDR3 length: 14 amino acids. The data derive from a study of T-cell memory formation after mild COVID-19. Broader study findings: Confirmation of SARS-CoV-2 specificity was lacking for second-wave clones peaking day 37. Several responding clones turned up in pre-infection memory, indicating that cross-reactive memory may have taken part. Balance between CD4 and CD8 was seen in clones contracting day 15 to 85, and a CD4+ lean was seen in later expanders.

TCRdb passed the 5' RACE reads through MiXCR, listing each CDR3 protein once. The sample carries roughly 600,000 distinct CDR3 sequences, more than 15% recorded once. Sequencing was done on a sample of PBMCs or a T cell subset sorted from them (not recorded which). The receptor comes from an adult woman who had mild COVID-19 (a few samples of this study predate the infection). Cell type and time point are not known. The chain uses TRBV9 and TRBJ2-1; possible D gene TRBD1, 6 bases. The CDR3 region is CASSVGTEYNEQFF. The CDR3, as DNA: TGTGCCAGCAGCGTAGGGACAGAGTACAATGAGCAGTTCTTC.